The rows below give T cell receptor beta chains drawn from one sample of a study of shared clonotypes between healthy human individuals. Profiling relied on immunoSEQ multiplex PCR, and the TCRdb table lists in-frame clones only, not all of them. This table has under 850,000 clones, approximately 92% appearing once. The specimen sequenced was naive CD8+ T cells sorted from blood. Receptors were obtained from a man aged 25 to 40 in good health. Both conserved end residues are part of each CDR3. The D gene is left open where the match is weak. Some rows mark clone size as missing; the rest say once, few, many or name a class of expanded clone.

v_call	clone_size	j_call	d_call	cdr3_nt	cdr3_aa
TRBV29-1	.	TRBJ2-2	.	TGCAGCGGCCGGGGTCCGAACACCGGGGAGCTGTTTTTT	CSGRGPNTGELFF
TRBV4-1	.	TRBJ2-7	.	TGCGCCAGCAGCCAAGAGCAAGCCTACGAGCAGTACTTC	CASSQEQAYEQYF
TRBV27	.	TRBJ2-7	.	TGTGCCAGCAGTCTCCGAGGAGGTAAACAGTACTTC	CASSLRGGKQYF
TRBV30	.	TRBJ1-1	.	TGTGCCTGGAGTGGAGGAATGAACACTGAAGCTTTCTTT	CAWSGGMNTEAFF
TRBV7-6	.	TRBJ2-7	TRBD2	TGTGCCAGCAGCTTAGGTCTGACTAGCGGCTCCTACGAGCAGTACTTC	CASSLGLTSGSYEQYF
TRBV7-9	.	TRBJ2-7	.	TGTGCCAGCAGCTCCGGGACATCCGCCTACGAGCAGTACTTC	CASSSGTSAYEQYF
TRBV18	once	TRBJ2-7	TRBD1	TGTGCCAGCTCACCGGGTGATCGGGACAGGCTCTACGAGCAGTACTTC	CASSPGDRDRLYEQYF
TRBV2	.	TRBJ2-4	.	TGTGCCAGCTCCGTCCGGGTTGAGCTAGCCAAAAACATTCAGTACTTC	CASSVRVELAKNIQYF
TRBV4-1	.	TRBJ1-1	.	TGCGCCAGCAGACAGGGTAACACTGAAGCTTTCTTT	CASRQGNTEAFF
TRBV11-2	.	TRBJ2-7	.	TGTGCCAGCAGCTTAGCTTTGGGTTCGGGCGAGCAGTACTTC	CASSLALGSGEQYF
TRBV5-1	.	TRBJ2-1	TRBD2	TGCGCCAGCAGCTACGACCTCCGACTAGCGGGAGTGGGGAGTAATGAGCAGTTCTTC	CASSYDLRLAGVGSNEQFF
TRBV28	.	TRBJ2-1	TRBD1	TGTGCCAGCAGCTCAACCGGGACAGCTAACAATGAGCAGTTCTTC	CASSSTGTANNEQFF
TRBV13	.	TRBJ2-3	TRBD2	TGTGCCAGCAGCTTAACAGGACTAGCGGGACAAACAGATACGCAGTATTTT	CASSLTGLAGQTDTQYF
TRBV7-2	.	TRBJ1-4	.	TGTGCCAGCAGCTCTATGGGGCAGGGAGTCGAAAAACTGTTTTTT	CASSSMGQGVEKLFF
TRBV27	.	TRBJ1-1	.	TGTGCCACTTTGGGGAGGCTGGGCACTGAAGCTTTCTTT	CATLGRLGTEAFF
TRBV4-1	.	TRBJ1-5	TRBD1	TGCGCCAGCAGCCAAGGGACAGGACGTAATCAGCCCCAGCATTTT	CASSQGTGRNQPQHF
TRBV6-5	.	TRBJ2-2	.	TGTGCCAGCAGTTTCGGCGCGACCGGGGAGCTGTTTTTT	CASSFGATGELFF
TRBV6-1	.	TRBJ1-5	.	TGTGCCAGCAGTGAAGAAGGGAATCAGCCCCAGCATTTT	CASSEEGNQPQHF
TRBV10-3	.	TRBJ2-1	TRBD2	TGTGCCATCAGTGATTCTGTAGGACTAGCGGGACAGAATGAGCAGTTCTTC	CAISDSVGLAGQNEQFF
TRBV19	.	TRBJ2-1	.	TGTGCCAGTAGTCCAACGGGACTGACCAATGAGCAGTTCTTC	CASSPTGLTNEQFF
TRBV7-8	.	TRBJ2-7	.	TGTGCCAGCAGCCCTTCGCGGAGGGGGCGCGGTAATGAGGGCTTC	CASSPSRRGRGNEGF
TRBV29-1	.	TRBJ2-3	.	TGCAGCGTTGATCCGCAGGGCGCAGATACGCAGTATTTT	CSVDPQGADTQYF
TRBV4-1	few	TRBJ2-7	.	TGCGCCAGCAGCCTGGGTCTGTACAACGAGCAGTACTTC	CASSLGLYNEQYF
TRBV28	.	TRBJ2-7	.	TGTGCCAGCAGAGGACCCAGCTACGAGCAGTACTTC	CASRGPSYEQYF
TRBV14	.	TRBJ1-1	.	TGTGCCAGCAGCCACGAACACTTCATGAACACTGAAGCTTTCTTT	CASSHEHFMNTEAFF
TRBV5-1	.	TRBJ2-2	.	TGCGCCAGCAGCCTGGGGAACACCGGGGAGCTGTTTTTT	CASSLGNTGELFF
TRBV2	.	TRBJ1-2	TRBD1	TGTGCCAGCAACGCGTTGAGGGACAGGGAGGACTATGGCTACACCTTC	CASNALRDREDYGYTF
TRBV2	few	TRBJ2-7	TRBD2	TGTGCCAGCACCCCGGGAGGGCTAGCGGGAGTTTCCTACGAGCAGTACTTC	CASTPGGLAGVSYEQYF
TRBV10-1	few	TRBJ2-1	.	TGCGCCAGGGGTAGAATTTATGAGCAGTTCTTC	CARGRIYEQFF
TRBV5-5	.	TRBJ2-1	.	TGTGCCAGCAGCTTATCACGCGCCTACAATGAGCAGTTCTTC	CASSLSRAYNEQFF
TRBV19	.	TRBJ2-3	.	TGTGCCAGTAGTATCCTCGCCACAGATACGCAGTATTTT	CASSILATDTQYF
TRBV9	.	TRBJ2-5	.	TGTGCCAGCAGCGTAGCTCTGATGCAGACCCAGTACTTC	CASSVALMQTQYF
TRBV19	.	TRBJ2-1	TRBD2	TGTGCCAGTAGTATAAAGACGATAGCGGGGTCCTACAATGAGCAGTTCTTC	CASSIKTIAGSYNEQFF
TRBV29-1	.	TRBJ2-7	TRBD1	TGCAGCGTCGTTCCTTGGGACAGAACCTACGAGCAGTACTTC	CSVVPWDRTYEQYF